The present TCR beta chain was sequenced within a study of blood T cell repertoires in COVID-19. Study information: Acute and convalescent COVID-19 specimens originated in the United States, Italy and Spain.

The method was immunoSEQ multiplex PCR; TCRdb's version includes in-frame clones alone and lacks a portion of them. Among some 80,000 clones listed, about four fifths were seen once. V shed 3 bases and J shed 8 bases, with 26 bases lying between them. Germline V CDR1 and CDR2: MDHEN, SYDVKM. The CDR3 covers 18 residues. The source is a woman of 80 years or more with active or convalescent COVID-19. This chain links TRBV28 with TRBJ1-5, with a weak D call TRBD1 (5 bases). The sequenced sample consisted of peripheral blood. Written as DNA, the CDR3 is TGTGCCAGCAGTTTTCGTGGGCCGGTCAGGGATGTTGGGGAGCCCCAGCATTTT. Protein product: CASSFRGPVRDVGEPQHF.